This T cell receptor beta chain was sequenced during a study of blood T cell repertoires in COVID-19. V was trimmed by 5 bases and J by 11 bases, leaving 16 bases between them. The CDR3 consists of 13 residues. Germline V CDR1 and CDR2: LNHDA, SQIVND (reference sequence). Libraries were prepared by immunoSEQ multiplex PCR; TCRdb keeps only in-frame clonotypes and omits some of them. The sample comprises roughly 280,000 clones, less than 90% of which are singletons, and about 4.5% rests with the top ten. The sequencing input was peripheral blood. The clonotype comes from a man aged 60 to 69 who had recovered from COVID-19. The chain uses TRBV19 and TRBJ1-5, with a possible D match to TRBD1 (5 bases). The CDR3 region is CASSWGEGQSQHF. CDR3 coding DNA: TGTGCCAGTAGTTGGGGGGAGGGCCAGTCCCAGCATTTT.